The sequence of this T cell receptor beta chain was determined in a study of post-analysis software for immune sequencing data. Findings and caveats of the study: Controls had lower frequencies than patients of about 5 TRBV segments, which included TRBV5-6, TRBV5-1 and TRBV20-1.

Tagging with unique molecular identifiers was a feature of the TCR beta cDNA libraries. A population of about 0.95 to 10 million T cells gave rise to roughly 0.5 million cDNA molecules. TCRdb itself ran the PCR reads through MiXCR, one entry per CDR3 protein. The table lists 150,000 to 200,000 distinct CDR3 sequences, around 36% of them singletons. The CDR3 length is 13 residues. Per germline, CDR1 MDHEN and CDR2 SYDVKM. V lost 5 bases, J lost 13 bases, and 11 bases stayed unmatched. Notes on this clonotype: Its antigen is unidentified.

Material: blood, obtained after autologous hematopoietic stem cell transplantation. This clonotype was obtained from a girl between 5 and 17 years old with multiple sclerosis. This chain joins TRBV28 and TRBJ2-5; 9 bases map to TRBD2. CDR3 sequence reads: CASSPPGGRALYF. The CDR3 DNA reads TGTGCCAGCAGTCCCCCAGGCGGGAGGGCACTGTACTTC.